These 32 T cell receptor beta chains came from one sample sequenced in a study of T cells in Graves' hyperthyroidism and ophthalmopathy. Amplified regions were TCR beta CDR3 sequences from RNA transcripts. TCR CDR3 regions were first amplified by RT-PCR with HTBI primers. MiXCR, run by TCRdb on the multiplex PCR reads, gives a single entry per CDR3 protein. The table lists 550,000 to 650,000 distinct CDR3 sequences, approximately 15% of them singletons, with roughly 6.2% in the top ten. The sequencing input was blood. These TCRs come from a young woman with Graves' hyperthyroidism that later progressed to Graves' ophthalmopathy.

This clonotype appeared once. It may be a read error: a sequence one base away is much more abundant. The chain uses TRBV7-2 and TRBJ1-1; D unresolved. CDR3 size: 14 residues. Trimming took off 5 bases at V and 3 bases at J, with 13 bases between the two ends. Germline loops: CDR1 SGHTA, CDR2 FQGNSA. CDR3 bases: TGTGCCAGCAGCGCAGGACGGATGGACACTGAAGCTTTCTTT. Protein sequence: CASSAGRMDTEAFF.

This clonotype has a count of ten or more. The V call is TRBV5-5, the J call TRBJ2-5; weak D call: TRBD1 (6 bases). Germline CDR1 reads SGHKS; CDR2 reads YYEKEE (reference sequence). This CDR3 contains 16 residues. Trimming took off 6 bases at V and 4 bases at J, with 22 bases between the two ends. In DNA form, the CDR3 reads TGTGCCAGCACCCCGAAGGGGGATGAGTGGGCAGAGACCCAGTACTTC. It encodes CASTPKGDEWAETQYF.

At least ten counts were recorded for this clonotype. The chain links TRBV20-1 to TRBJ1-2; no clear D gene. Germline loops: CDR1 DFQATT, CDR2 SNEGSKA (reference sequence). The V end was cut by 0 bases, the J end by 10 bases, with 9 bases between. The CDR3 has 11 residues. CDR3 residues: CSARDQHFYTF. CDR3 nucleotides: TGCAGTGCTAGAGATCAACACTTCTACACCTTC.

This clonotype has a count of ten or more. The rearrangement uses TRBV12-3 or TRBV12-4 and TRBJ2-2, with TRBD2 matching 7 bases. J was trimmed by 7 bases and V by 3 bases; bases with no gene match: 8. The CDR3 has 15 amino acids. CDR3 sequence: CASSLGEGRNGELFF. CDR3 nucleotide sequence: TGTGCCAGCAGTTTGGGGGAGGGCCGGAACGGGGAGCTGTTTTTT.

This clonotype was picked up many times. The rearrangement links TRBV7-3 to TRBJ2-3; D gene ambiguous. The CDR3 consists of 13 residues. Germline CDR1 and CDR2: SGHTA and FQGTGA. The V gene lost 1 base and the J gene lost 6 bases, with 8 bases spanning the gap. The CDR3 DNA reads TGTGCCAGCAGCTTAAATCCGGCGGATACGCAGTATTTT. This translates into CASSLNPADTQYF.

This clonotype was seen at least ten times. This chain joins TRBV15 and TRBJ2-3, with 7 bases identical to TRBD1. The germline V gene encodes CDR1 LNHNV and CDR2 YYDKDF (reference sequence). The CDR3 runs 15 residues. V was pared by 2 bases and J by 4 bases, with 6 bases of the junction left unmatched. The DNA of the CDR3 is TGTGCCACCAGCAGATTGACAGGGACGGCAGATACGCAGTATTTT. Amino acid sequence: CATSRLTGTADTQYF.

This clonotype was seen once. The chain joins TRBV20-1 to TRBJ2-7, with TRBD2 as a possible D gene (6 bases). V was clipped by 3 bases and J by 4 bases, with 16 bases between them. CDR1 and CDR2 from the germline V gene are DFQATT and SNEGSKA (reference sequence). CDR3 size: 14 residues. The CDR3 DNA reads TGCAGTGCTAGTTCGACTCCGGGAGAATACGAGCAGTACTTC. Its translation: CSASSTPGEYEQYF.

This clonotype was detected only once. The chain recombines TRBV7-2 with TRBJ2-7, with 8 bases aligning to TRBD2. Germline V gives CDR1 SGHTA, CDR2 FQGNSA. The junction had 6 bases not matched to a gene; V was cut back by 0 bases and J by 2 bases. This CDR3 has 16 amino acids. The CDR3 sequence is CASSLATGGRTYEQYF. CDR3 DNA sequence: TGTGCCAGCAGCTTAGCAACTGGCGGGAGGACCTACGAGCAGTACTTC.

This clonotype was counted at least ten times. The gene calls are TRBV6-2 or TRBV6-3 and TRBJ2-7, with D possibly TRBD2 on 5 matching bases. The germline V gene encodes CDR1 MNHEY and CDR2 SVGEGT. This CDR3 is built from 13 residues. V lost 10 bases to trimming and J lost 2 bases, with 15 bases between them. CDR3 region: CATHGSGTYEQYF. DNA for the CDR3: TGTGCCACCCACGGGTCGGGGACCTACGAGCAGTACTTC.

There are many counts of this clonotype. The rearrangement links TRBV28 to TRBJ1-1; D call uncertain. CDR1 and CDR2 from the germline V gene are MDHEN and SYDVKM. The CDR3 is 15 residues long. Trimming shortened V by 6 bases and J by 2 bases, and 16 bases separated the two germline ends. This CDR3 is CASSPFDRINTEAFF. CDR3 nucleotides: TGTGCCAGCAGCCCATTTGACCGGATAAACACTGAAGCTTTCTTT.

This clonotype was detected many times. The chain carries TRBV2 and TRBJ1-1; TRBD1 matches at 9 bases. Germline V gene data show CDR1 as SNHLY and CDR2 as FYNNEI. The V segment lost 5 bases and the J segment 1 base; nucleotides outside the gene matches: 11. The CDR3 runs to 17 residues. The CDR3: CASSPTGTGTGNTEAFF. In nucleotides, the CDR3 is TGTGCCAGCAGTCCGACCGGGACAGGGACAGGGAACACTGAAGCTTTCTTT.

This clonotype was seen many times. The V gene is TRBV7-2, the J gene TRBJ1-3; no clear D. The V and J ends lost 1 base and 0 bases respectively, with 7 bases between them. CDR1 and CDR2 (germline): SGHTA, FQGNSA. The CDR3 consists of 15 residues. The CDR3, as DNA: TGTGCCAGCAGCTTAGTGGAAAGCTCTGGAAACACCATATATTTT. This codes for CASSLVESSGNTIYF.

V usage is TRBV19 and J usage is TRBJ2-2, with D uncertain. Germline lookup yields CDR1 LNHDA and CDR2 SQIVND (reference sequence). The CDR3 has 13 amino acids. V lost 6 bases and J lost 8, with 13 bases in between. CDR3 region: CASSGAIEGELFF. DNA of the CDR3: TGTGCCAGTAGCGGAGCAATAGAAGGGGAGCTGTTTTTT. The full variable domain, in which reference TRBV19 and TRBJ2-2 provide the parts outside the CDR3, is DGGITQSPKYLFRKEGQNVTLSCEQNLNHDAMYWYRQDPGQGLRLIYYSQIVNDFQKGDIAEGYSVSREKKESFPLTVTSAQKNPTAFYLCASSGAIEGELFFGEGSRLTVL.

This clonotype was counted ten times or more. The gene calls are TRBV28 and TRBJ2-7; the match to TRBD1 covers 8 bases. V dropped 6 bases and J dropped 6; count of bases not matched to a gene: 10. This CDR3 comprises 14 residues. The germline CDR1 and CDR2 sequences are MDHEN and SYDVKM. The DNA of the CDR3 is TGTGCCAGCAGGGTGGGGGACAGGTGGTCCGAGCAGTACTTC. This encodes CASRVGDRWSEQYF. The entire variable domain, with the rest obtained from reference TRBV28 and TRBJ2-7, is as follows: DVKVTQSSRYLVKRTGEKVFLECVQDMDHENMFWYRQDPGLGLRLIYFSYDVKMKEKGDIPEGYSVSREKKERFSLILESASTNQTSMYLCASRVGDRWSEQYFGPGTRLTVT.

There are many counts of this clonotype. The gene calls are TRBV12-3 or TRBV12-4 and TRBJ2-5, with TRBD2 identical over 11 bases. After removal of 2 bases from V and 3 bases from J, the junction contained 17 bases not matched to a gene. The CDR3 is 20 residues long. The CDR3 here is CASSLRWETGVSGREETQYF. In DNA, the CDR3 is TGTGCCAGCAGTTTACGGTGGGAGACAGGGGTTAGCGGGAGGGAAGAGACCCAGTACTTC.

This chain connects TRBV7-3 to TRBJ2-7; no clear D gene. V was cut by 1 base and J by 3 bases, with 13 bases left in between. There are 15 residues in the CDR3. Germline lookup yields CDR1 SGHTA and CDR2 FQGTGA. The CDR3 DNA reads TGTGCCAGCAGCTTAAGTGGCAGGCGGTACTACGAGCAGTACTTC. This codes for CASSLSGRRYYEQYF.

This chain links TRBV10-3 with TRBJ2-6; D is ambiguous. Germline values: CDR1 ENHRY, CDR2 SYGVKD. CDR3 size: 17 residues. V was pared by 10 bases and J by 2 bases, with 21 bases between. The CDR3 spells CATADRPEVPGANVLTF. In DNA, the CDR3 is TGTGCCACCGCGGACCGCCCTGAAGTCCCTGGGGCCAACGTCCTGACTTTC.

This clonotype came up many times. This rearrangement joins TRBV6-1 to TRBJ2-1; D unclear. CDR1 MNHNS and CDR2 SASEGT come from the germline V gene. V was cut by 7 bases and J by 10 bases, with 20 bases left in between. The CDR3 sequence is 14 residues long. CDR3: CASKVGSLPIEQFF. CDR3 nucleotide sequence: TGTGCCAGCAAAGTGGGTAGTCTACCGATCGAGCAGTTCTTC.

On this clonotype: A much larger clone sits a single nucleotide away, making a read error possible. The V call is TRBV3-1, the J call TRBJ1-2; D call uncertain. CDR1 is LGHDT and CDR2 is YNNKEL in the germline V gene (reference sequence). V lost 4 bases and J lost 4, with 22 bases in between. There are 17 residues in the CDR3. Here the CDR3 reads CASSPSGDPGLSYGYTF. The CDR3 DNA reads TGTGCCAGCAGCCCGTCGGGCGATCCAGGTCTAAGCTATGGCTACACCTTC. The full variable domain, its missing parts supplied by reference TRBV3-1 and TRBJ1-2, is DTAVSQTPKYLVTQMGNDKSIKCEQNLGHDTMYWYKQDSKKFLKIMFSYNNKELIINETVPNRFSPKSPDKAHLNLHINSLELGDSAVYFCASSPSGDPGLSYGYTFGSGTRLTVV.

Many counts were recorded for this clonotype. The chain carries TRBV15 and TRBJ2-7; D remains unclear. Between the trimmed V and J ends, which lost 5 bases and 3 bases, there was a span of 8 bases. Germline V gene sequence: CDR1 LNHNV, CDR2 YYDKDF (reference sequence). The CDR3 has 12 residues. This chain's CDR3 is CATSVNDYEQYF. The CDR3 DNA follows: TGTGCCACCAGCGTTAATGACTACGAGCAGTACTTC.

The CDR3 here is CARGGLATYEQYF. CDR3 DNA: TGTGCCAGGGGGGGACTAGCGACCTACGAGCAGTACTTC. This chain uses TRBV2 with TRBJ2-7; 10 bases line up with TRBD2. The CDR3 is made up of 13 amino acids. CDR1 and CDR2 (germline): SNHLY, FYNNEI. V was pared by 9 bases and J by 2 bases, with 4 bases of the junction left unmatched. Looking up the rest from reference TRBV2 and TRBJ2-7 gives the full variable domain: EPEVTQTPSHQVTQMGQEVILRCVPISNHLYFYWYRQILGQKVEFLVSFYNNEISEKSEIFDDQFSVERPDGSNFTLKIRSTKLEDSAMYFCARGGLATYEQYFGPGTRLTVT.

This clonotype has just a few counts. The rearrangement joins TRBV5-6 to TRBJ1-6; D not certain. In germline, CDR1 is SGHDT, CDR2 YYEEEE. The CDR3 has 14 residues. Trimming stripped 4 bases from V and 2 bases from J, with 7 bases between. The CDR3 DNA follows: TGTGCCAGCAGCCTGCGGGCCTATAATTCACCCCTCCACTTT. Its translation is CASSLRAYNSPLHF. The entire variable domain, with the rest obtained from reference TRBV5-6 and TRBJ1-6, is as follows: DAGVTQSPTHLIKTRGQQVTLRCSPKSGHDTVSWYQQALGQGPQFIFQYYEEEERQRGNFPDRFSGHQFPNYSSELNVNALLLGDSALYLCASSLRAYNSPLHFGNGTRLTVT.

There are many counts of this clonotype. The chain joins TRBV7-2 to TRBJ1-2; 7 nucleotides align to TRBD1. J lost 4 bases, V lost 5 bases, and 4 bases had no gene match. The CDR3 is 13 amino acids. Germline loops: CDR1 SGHTA, CDR2 FQGNSA. In DNA form, the CDR3 reads TGTGCCAGCAGCGTGACAGGGAGCTATGGCTACACCTTC. Residues: CASSVTGSYGYTF.

On this clonotype itself: A much larger clone differs from this one at a single base, so this may be a read error. The chain carries TRBV29-1 and TRBJ1-2; 10 nucleotides match TRBD1. The CDR3 runs to 15 residues. Germline V gene sequence: CDR1 SQVTM, CDR2 ANQGSEA. CDR3 sequence reads: CGVENRRTGGYGYTF. In DNA, the CDR3 is TGCGGCGTTGAAAATCGACGGACAGGGGGCTATGGCTACACCTTC.

This clonotype has more than one count but fewer than ten. J is TRBJ2-5 and V is TRBV5-6, with TRBD2 matching 13 bases. Germline CDR1 reads SGHDT; CDR2 reads YYEEEE. The CDR3 totals 19 residues. V shed 0 bases, J shed 0 bases, and the junction held 8 bases outside the gene matches. The CDR3 region is CASSLGRTSGSWDQETQYF. The CDR3 coding sequence is TGTGCCAGCAGCTTGGGGAGGACTAGCGGGAGCTGGGACCAAGAGACCCAGTACTTC.

A note on this clonotype: Because the CDR3 is missing its conserved closing phenylalanine or tryptophan, this is likely a read error. Because the CDR3's place on the DNA is in doubt, the DNA is left out and the CDR3 is given as listed by TCRdb. The chain links TRBV20-1 to TRBJ2-6. The CDR3 sequence runs 16 residues, both termini included. Germline CDR1 and CDR2: DFQATT and SNEGSKA (reference sequence). Here the CDR3 reads CSASSGGSSGANVPTL.

The gene calls are TRBV6-5 and TRBJ2-7; tentative D call: TRBD2 (6 bases). The J call may be faulty, since TRBJ2-1 better matches the DNA end. The CDR3 has 14 residues. Germline-derived CDR1 and CDR2 are MNHEY and SVGAGI. Here the CDR3 DNA reads TGTGCCAGCAGTTACCGGCTAGGGGAGGACGAGCAGTTCTTC. Translating it yields CASSYRLGEDEQFF.

The chain carries TRBV7-8 and TRBJ2-2; 9 bases map to TRBD2. The germline gives CDR1 SGHVS, CDR2 FQNEAQ. The length of the CDR3 is 17 residues. With 1 base clipped from V and 5 bases from J, the junction kept 8 bases outside the gene matches. CDR3 DNA sequence: TGTGCCAGCAGCTTAGTAGCTGGCGGGAGGGCTACCGGGGAGCTGTTTTTT. As protein: CASSLVAGGRATGELFF.

This clonotype appeared a few times. V is TRBV11-3 and J is TRBJ2-7; D is ambiguous. The CDR3 is 15 amino acids. Germline assignment: CDR1 SGHNT and CDR2 YENEEA. With 2 bases removed from V and 2 bases from J, the gap between germline ends came to 13 bases. The DNA of the CDR3 is TGTGCCAGCAGCTTATTTGAGACTCCAGCCTACGAGCAGTACTTC. This codes for CASSLFETPAYEQYF.

The chain carries TRBV28 and TRBJ1-1; maybe TRBD1 (6 bases). This CDR3 is built from 15 residues. Germline CDR1 MDHEN, CDR2 SYDVKM. The V end lost 11 bases, the J end lost 2 bases, and 21 bases lay between the germline ends. The CDR3: CAGNEGGAGNTEAFF. CDR3 DNA: TGTGCCGGCAATGAGGGGGGCGCCGGAAACACTGAAGCTTTCTTT.

This clonotype was found many times. The rearrangement uses TRBV28 and TRBJ1-5, with TRBD1 matching over 8 bases. This CDR3 has 15 residues. Trimming removed 4 bases from V and 0 bases from J; junction bases left unmatched: 2. The germline gives CDR1 MDHEN, CDR2 SYDVKM. As DNA, the CDR3 is TGTGCCAGCAGTTGGACAGGGAATAGCAATCAGCCCCAGCATTTT. It encodes CASSWTGNSNQPQHF.

The chain recombines TRBV2 with TRBJ1-5; no clear D. CDR3 size: 12 residues. The germline V gene encodes CDR1 SNHLY and CDR2 FYNNEI. V lost 6 bases and J lost 4, with 7 bases in between. Here the CDR3 reads CASRGLNQPQHF. In nucleotides, the CDR3 is TGTGCCAGCAGGGGGTTAAATCAGCCCCAGCATTTT.